The 26 T cell receptor beta chains below were found in one sample sequenced in a study of cytomegalovirus exposure and HLA in healthy donors. Primers for the PCR totalled 60 Vbeta and 13 Jbeta. Profiled with immunoSEQ multiplex PCR; TCRdb holds only in-frame clones, not every one. The repertoire includes some 150,000 clones, about 82% of them detected once, and roughly 3.5% sits in the top ten. Sequencing input: PBMCs. These receptors were taken from a male donor in good health and CMV-seronegative.

The chain carries TRBV9 and TRBJ2-7; 10 nucleotides line up with TRBD1. Germline CDR1 is SGDLS and CDR2 is YYNGEE. Losses at the gene ends were 4 bases for V and 7 bases for J; bases not matched to a gene: 11. The length of the CDR3 is 15 residues. CDR3 sequence: CASSSPGQGPGEQYF. The CDR3 bases are TGTGCCAGCAGCTCCCCGGGACAGGGGCCGGGAGAGCAGTACTTC.

The V call is TRBV12-5, the J call TRBJ2-5; tentative D call: TRBD1 (6 bases). CDR1 LGHNT and CDR2 FRNRAP come from the germline V gene. The CDR3 contains 13 residues. V was clipped by 6 bases and J by 1 base, with 9 bases between them. Here the CDR3 reads CASGTGIQETQYF. The CDR3 region has the DNA TGTGCTAGTGGGACAGGCATCCAAGAGACCCAGTACTTC.

The table lists this clone with a count of one. Here the CDR3 reads CASSLSRASTDTQYF. CDR3 DNA: TGTGCCAGCAGCTTGAGCAGGGCTAGCACAGATACGCAGTATTTT. The chain employs TRBV7-9 and TRBJ2-3, with D perhaps TRBD1 (5 bases). The germline CDR1 and CDR2 sequences are SEHNR and FQNEAQ (reference sequence). V dropped 3 bases and J dropped 0 bases, with 10 bases sitting between them. The CDR3 consists of 15 residues.

V usage is TRBV5-1 and J usage is TRBJ2-1; TRBD2 aligns across 13 bases. Trimming cost V 4 bases and J 7 bases; bases outside gene matches: 11. The CDR3 consists of 17 residues. Germline CDR1 reads SGHRS; CDR2 reads YFSETQ. The CDR3 region is CASSHPAGLAGVNEQFF. The CDR3, as DNA: TGCGCCAGCAGCCACCCGGCCGGACTAGCGGGAGTTAATGAGCAGTTCTTC. The variable domain in full, completed from reference TRBV5-1 and TRBJ2-1, reads KAGVTQTPRYLIKTRGQQVTLSCSPISGHRSVSWYQQTPGQGLQFLFEYFSETQRNKGNFPGRFSGRQFSNSRSEMNVSTLELGDSALYLCASSHPAGLAGVNEQFFGPGTRLTVL.

In nucleotides, the CDR3 is TGTGCCAGCAGCCGAGTGGTAGCGGGGACTCGCTCTGGGGCCAACGTCCTGACTTTC. Its translation: CASSRVVAGTRSGANVLTF. The chain uses TRBV4-2 and TRBJ2-6; 8 bases are shared with TRBD2. Trimming at V came to 4 bases and at J to 0 bases, leaving 11 bases not matched to a gene. The CDR3 runs to 19 residues. Germline CDR1 and CDR2: LGHNA and YNFKEQ.

This chain uses TRBV5-4 with TRBJ2-3; 7 bases fit TRBD2. Germline V gives CDR1 SGHNT, CDR2 YYREEE (reference sequence). This CDR3 has 14 amino acids. The V and J ends lost 6 bases and 4 bases, in that order; junction bases with no gene match: 8. The CDR3 DNA reads as TGTGCCAGCACTGCAAGACTAGCCCCAGATACGCAGTATTTT. This gives the protein CASTARLAPDTQYF.

There are a few counts of this clone. V and J are TRBV5-5 and TRBJ2-5, with a possible D match to TRBD2 (5 bases). This CDR3 comprises 14 residues. Looked up from germline, CDR1 is SGHKS and CDR2 is YYEKEE (reference sequence). V lost 4 bases and J 5 bases, leaving 15 bases between the germline ends. The CDR3 loop reads CASSPPAGLETQYF. The CDR3 DNA reads as TGTGCCAGCAGCCCTCCCGCGGGTTTGGAGACCCAGTACTTC.

In nucleotides, the CDR3 is TGTGCCAGCAGTGAAAAACGAGGCCGGAACTATGGCTACACCTTC. This sequence encodes CASSEKRGRNYGYTF. This chain links TRBV2 with TRBJ1-2; D not resolved. CDR1 is SNHLY, CDR2 FYNNEI, per germline. Deletions cut 2 bases from V and 2 bases from J, with 12 bases between. This CDR3 is 15 amino acids long.

This clone has only one observation. The chain uses TRBV5-1 and TRBJ2-2, with a weak D call TRBD2 (6 bases). Per the germline V gene, CDR1 is SGHRS and CDR2 is YFSETQ. This CDR3 has 18 amino acids. Deletions cut 1 base from V and 13 bases from J, with 29 bases between. DNA of the CDR3: TGCGCCAGCAGCTTGTCGCAAAGGGTTGGCGGGACCTACGAGGGGCTGTTTTTT. This sequence encodes CASSLSQRVGGTYEGLFF.

The chain carries TRBV9 and TRBJ2-1, with a possible D match to TRBD1 (5 bases). Germline CDR1 is SGDLS and CDR2 is YYNGEE. The V end was cut by 6 bases, the J end by 0 bases, with 16 bases between. The CDR3 contains 16 residues. CDR3 sequence (DNA): TGTGCCAGCACCCTAGGGGCATCCAGCTCCTACAATGAGCAGTTCTTC. Its translation: CASTLGASSSYNEQFF.

There are a few counts of this clone. This chain joins TRBV7-2 and TRBJ2-5; D possibly corresponds to TRBD1 (5 bases). The ends were cut back, 4 bases at V and 7 bases at J, with 16 bases in the middle. The CDR3 has 14 amino acids. Germline V CDR1 and CDR2: SGHTA, FQGNSA. The CDR3 coding sequence is TGTGCCAGCAGCTCCATCCCCAGGGAAGGGACCCAGTACTTC. Its protein product is CASSSIPREGTQYF. The whole variable domain, remainder taken from reference TRBV7-2 and TRBJ2-5, is GAGVSQSPSNKVTEKGKDVELRCDPISGHTALYWYRQSLGQGLEFLIYFQGNSAPDKSGLPSDRFSAERTGGSVSTLTIQRTQQEDSAVYLCASSSIPREGTQYFGPGTRLLVL.

The chain's CDR3 is CATSRDGQGIYGYTF. CDR3 nucleotide sequence: TGTGCCACCAGCAGAGACGGCCAGGGGATTTATGGCTACACCTTC. The V gene is TRBV15, the J gene TRBJ1-2; possible D gene TRBD1, 6 bases. Germline CDR1 LNHNV, CDR2 YYDKDF (reference sequence). The ends were cut back, 0 bases at V and 5 bases at J, with 13 bases in the middle. This CDR3 is 15 amino acids long.

This clone was seen a handful of times. One end of the junction does not line up with germline, which may come from a read error. This chain joins TRBV28 and TRBJ2-7; 7 positions match TRBD1. CDR3 size: 12 residues. The V gene's germline CDR1 is MDHEN and CDR2 SYDVKM. CDR3 bases: TGTGCCAGCAGTTCCCGACAGGGCTTTGAGAACTTC. Translated, it gives CASSSRQGFENF.

The chain has TRBV5-6 and TRBJ1-2, with TRBD1 as a possible D gene (5 bases). This CDR3 comprises 18 residues. V was cut by 0 bases and J by 0 bases, with 18 bases left in between. Per the germline V gene, CDR1 is SGHDT and CDR2 is YYEEEE. CDR3 residues: CASSLESGWYMANYGYTF. The CDR3 region has the DNA TGTGCCAGCAGCTTGGAATCAGGGTGGTATATGGCTAACTATGGCTACACCTTC.

This clone came up once. This chain connects TRBV19 to TRBJ1-1, with D tentatively TRBD1 (5 bases). Trimming left V 3 bases short and J 5 bases short, with 19 bases between. In germline, CDR1 is LNHDA, CDR2 SQIVND (reference sequence). The CDR3 contains 16 residues. The DNA for the CDR3 is TGTGCCAGTAGTATGTGGACCGGGCCCCAGGGAACTGAAGCTTTCTTT. Its translation: CASSMWTGPQGTEAFF.

As regards this clone: Other DNA sequences in the sample encode the same CDR3. This chain links TRBV7-9 with TRBJ1-2; TRBD1 matches 10 bases. CDR3 length: 14 amino acids. From germline, CDR1 is SEHNR and CDR2 FQNEAQ (reference sequence). The V and J ends lost 0 bases and 5 bases, in that order; junction bases with no gene match: 0. The DNA for the CDR3 is TGTGCCAGCAGCTTAGCGGGACAGGGGTATGGCTACACCTTC. Encoded protein: CASSLAGQGYGYTF.

In this sample, this clone turned up once. The CDR3: CASGGRQNEKLFF. The CDR3 DNA follows: TGTGCCAGCGGGGGCAGACAAAATGAAAAACTGTTTTTT. The chain combines TRBV2 with TRBJ1-4; a weak D match, TRBD1 (6 bases). The CDR3 spans 13 residues. Trimming left V 8 bases short and J 5 bases short, with 12 bases between. Germline CDR1 is SNHLY and CDR2 is FYNNEI.

The chain is built from TRBV30 and TRBJ2-7; 8 nucleotides agree with TRBD2. This CDR3 is 12 amino acids long. Germline CDR1 and CDR2: GTSNPN and SVGIG (reference sequence). After removal of 2 bases from V and 6 bases from J, the junction contained 3 bases not matched to a gene. The CDR3 protein is CAWSSGSSEQYF. CDR3 sequence (DNA): TGTGCCTGGAGTAGCGGGAGTAGCGAGCAGTACTTC.

The J gene is TRBJ2-3, the V gene TRBV19; 7 bases match TRBD2. V dropped 1 base and J dropped 3; count of bases not matched to a gene: 4. Germline V gene lookup returns CDR1 LNHDA and CDR2 SQIVND (reference sequence). The length of the CDR3 is 15 residues. The chain's CDR3 is CASSIVGGRTDTQYF. The CDR3 DNA reads TGTGCCAGTAGTATAGTGGGCGGGAGAACAGATACGCAGTATTTT.

CDR3 protein: CASSQDLAGSYNEQFF. CDR3 sequence (DNA): TGTGCCAGCAGCCAAGATCTGGCGGGATCCTACAATGAGCAGTTCTTC. This rearrangement joins TRBV4-2 to TRBJ2-1, with D tentatively TRBD2 (6 bases). V was trimmed by 0 bases and J by 1 base, leaving 10 bases between them. Germline CDR1 LGHNA, CDR2 YNFKEQ. The CDR3 is 16 residues long.

V and J are TRBV7-9 and TRBJ2-2, with D uncertain. V was shortened by 5 bases and J by 3 bases, with 13 bases between the two germline ends. The germline V gene encodes CDR1 SEHNR and CDR2 FQNEAQ (reference sequence). This CDR3 is built from 15 residues. The CDR3 reads CASSGITRDTGELFF. CDR3 nucleotide sequence: TGTGCCAGCAGCGGTATAACCCGGGACACCGGGGAGCTGTTTTTT. The complete variable domain, with remaining parts taken from reference TRBV7-9 and TRBJ2-2, reads DTGVSQNPRHKITKRGQNVTFRCDPISEHNRLYWYRQTLGQGPEFLTYFQNEAQLEKSRLLSDRFSAERPKGSFSTLEIQRTEQGDSAMYLCASSGITRDTGELFFGEGSRLTVL.

This chain joins TRBV5-6 and TRBJ1-5, with 9 bases aligning to TRBD1. V was pared by 3 bases and J by 5 bases, with 6 bases of the junction left unmatched. Germline CDR1 reads SGHDT; CDR2 reads YYEEEE. This CDR3 has 15 amino acids. The CDR3 DNA follows: TGTGCCAGCAGCTGGGGGACAGGGCAGGATCAGCCCCAGCATTTT. It specifies CASSWGTGQDQPQHF.

Details on this clone: At one boundary the junction diverges from the germline segment, which might be a read error. This rearrangement joins TRBV20-1 to TRBJ1-5; D remains unclear. Germline values: CDR1 DFQATT, CDR2 SNEGSKA (reference sequence). The CDR3 is 11 residues long. This CDR3 is CSARDGQPQHF. The CDR3 DNA follows: TGCAGTGCTCGAGACGGGCAGCCCCAGCATTTT.

This clone was recorded once. V is TRBV27 and J is TRBJ1-1; the match to TRBD1 covers 8 bases. Unmatched junction bases numbered 5, after V lost 5 bases and J lost 0 bases. Germline V CDR1 and CDR2: MNHEY, SMNVEV (reference sequence). The CDR3 spans 15 residues. The CDR3 region has the DNA TGTGCCAGCAGTACCCCGGGACAGGTGAACACTGAAGCTTTCTTT. Translating gives CASSTPGQVNTEAFF.

This chain joins TRBV12-5 and TRBJ2-1; 8 bases map to TRBD1. Germline values: CDR1 LGHNT, CDR2 FRNRAP. V trimming: 6 bases; J trimming: 4 bases; junction bases outside the gene matches: 8. The CDR3 is 15 residues long. The CDR3 protein is CASGTDRAVYNEQFF. The CDR3, as DNA: TGTGCTAGTGGAACGGACAGGGCGGTTTACAATGAGCAGTTCTTC.

The chain is built from TRBV7-8 and TRBJ2-5; D is perhaps TRBD2 (6 bases). Germline values: CDR1 SGHVS, CDR2 FQNEAQ. The V end was cut by 7 bases, the J end by 5 bases, with 23 bases between. The CDR3 spans 16 residues. For the CDR3, the DNA is TGTGCCAGCACCTTGACTCAAGTCGGGGGTCGCGAGACCCAGTACTTC. Its protein product is CASTLTQVGGRETQYF.